Reported below is one T cell receptor (beta chain). Sequencing used immunoSEQ multiplex PCR; TCRdb keeps in-frame clones, though not all of them. Here the sample spans fewer than 85,000 clones, approximately 94% being singletons. This specimen belongs to a study of technical replicates of blood from a handful of donors. With V trimmed by 6 bases and J by 7 bases, 1 base remained unmatched. CDR3 length equals 12 residues. Germline lookup yields CDR1 SNHLY and CDR2 FYNNEI. The TCR originated in a human donor in good health. Sequenced: T cells isolated from PBMCs. The chain has TRBV2 and TRBJ1-4; 8 bases line up with TRBD1. The CDR3 DNA sequence: TGTGCCAGCAGGACAGGGGTTGAAAAACTGTTTTTT. It translates to CASRTGVEKLFF.